The source of this T cell receptor (beta chain) is a study of vaccination effects on CD4 cells after COVID-19. Study overall: With the ViraFEST assay, the study expanded antigen-specific CD4+ T cells using viral peptide pools, then sequenced them. Under 2.5 million PBMC were seeded per well and grown in the presence of about 10 IU/ml IL-2 and roughly 9.9 ug/ml peptides.

The trim removed 7 bases at V and 4 bases at J, leaving 10 bases unmatched. The CDR3 has 15 residues. Germline lookup yields CDR1 SGDLS and CDR2 YYNGEE. Researchers isolated CD4+ T cells once approximately ten days of culture had elapsed. The study found no prior SARS-CoV-2 infection in the vaccine recipients, who tested negative for nucleocapsid antibodies. Data came from immunoSEQ multiplex PCR; TCRdb stores just in-frame clones and leaves some out. The sample yields some 31,000 clones, less than 85% seen once. About this clone itself: Its antigen remains unidentified.

The clonotype was recovered from a human donor who received a COVID-19 vaccine. The rearrangement links TRBV9 to TRBJ2-7; TRBD1 aligns across 11 bases. This specimen consisted of CD4+ T cells from PBMCs cultured without peptide, obtained before COVID-19 vaccination. Here the CDR3 reads CASSPGQGALYEQYF. In DNA form, the CDR3 reads TGTGCCAGCTCTCCCGGACAGGGGGCACTTTACGAGCAGTACTTC.